This is a list of T cell receptor beta chains from one sample in a study of early T cells in non-severe SARS-CoV-2 infection. TCRdb independently ran MiXCR on the 5' RACE reads; one entry per CDR3 protein. The sample has roughly 52,000 distinct CDR3 sequences, approximately 8% seen once; the top ten hold about 9.4%. The sample consisted of whole blood. Every receptor here comes from an adult who was a healthcare worker with PCR-confirmed SARS-CoV-2 infection or an uninfected control (not recorded which). CDR3s include the opening cysteine and the closing phenylalanine or tryptophan. A D gene is named only where the DNA matches it firmly. Size is omitted from some rows. Given values are once, few, many or a class for expanded clones.

TRBJ2-7 few - TRBV28 TGTGCCAGCAGTTTCAAAGGGGGGCCCATGGAGCAGTACTTC CASSFKGGPMEQYF
TRBJ1-5 many - TRBV19 TGTGCCAGTAGTAACCCGACAGCCCGTATACCCCAGCATTTT CASSNPTARIPQHF
TRBJ1-3 many - TRBV5-1 TGCGCCAGCAGCTTGTCGGAGTTGAGGAATGGAAACACCATATATTTT CASSLSELRNGNTIYF
TRBJ2-3 - - TRBV9 TGTGCCAGCAGCGCCCAATCGACAGACCTGGGAGCACCCCAGTATTTT CASSAQSTDLGAPQYF
TRBJ2-7 few - TRBV20-1 TGCAGTGCTAGAATTGCCTACGAGCAGTACTTC CSARIAYEQYF
TRBJ2-7 many TRBD1 TRBV19 TGTGCCAGTAGTATAGACGCCGGGACAGGGGTATACGAGCAGTACTTC CASSIDAGTGVYEQYF
TRBJ1-4 few - TRBV27 TGTGCCAGCAGTTCTGGCTCCCTAGGCGAAAAACTGTTTTTT CASSSGSLGEKLFF
TRBJ2-1 many - TRBV7-6 TGTGCCAGCAGCTTAGCGCAACCAAAGTATGCCTCCTACAATGAGCAGTTCTTC CASSLAQPKYASYNEQFF
TRBJ2-5 many - TRBV14 TGTGCCAGCAGCGCCACCGGGCTCCAAGAGACCCAGTACTTC CASSATGLQETQYF
TRBJ2-1 many - TRBV12-5 TGTGCTAGTGGCTTACAAGGGAGCTCCTACAATGAGCAGTTCTTC CASGLQGSSYNEQFF
TRBJ2-5 - - TRBV10-2 TGCGCCAGCAGTGTGGACGGCCAAGAGACCCAGTACTTC CASSVDGQETQYF
TRBJ2-6 - - TRBV7-2 TGTGCCAGCAGCTTAGCTGGGGTCCCTGGGGCCAACGTCCTGACTTTC CASSLAGVPGANVLTF
TRBJ1-5 many TRBD1 TRBV7-2 TGTGCCAGCAGCAACAAGGGGGCCTCCAATCAGCCCCAGCATTTT CASSNKGASNQPQHF
TRBJ2-2 many TRBD1 TRBV6-1 TGTGCCAGCAGGACAACAGGGGACACCGGGGAGCTGTTTTTT CASRTTGDTGELFF
TRBJ2-7 - TRBD2 TRBV6-2/TRBV6-3 TGTGCCAGCACACTAGCGGGAACCCACGAGCAGTACTTC CASTLAGTHEQYF
TRBJ1-1 many - TRBV14 TGTGCCAGCAGCCCCGGGGTACGCAACACTGAAGCTTTCTTT CASSPGVRNTEAFF
TRBJ2-7 many TRBD2 TRBV28 TGTGCCAGCACCCTGCCGGGGGGCTACGAGCAGTACTTC CASTLPGGYEQYF
TRBJ2-1 few - TRBV4-1 TGCGCCAGCACCGCAACAGGGGGGGACGTCTACAATGAGCAGTTCTTC CASTATGGDVYNEQFF
TRBJ1-1 few TRBD1 TRBV27 TGTGCCAGCAGTTGGACAGGGGACACTGAAGCTTTCTTT CASSWTGDTEAFF
TRBJ1-2 many TRBD1 TRBV5-1 TGCGCCAGCAACTTGGGACAGGGCAACTATGGCTACACCTTC CASNLGQGNYGYTF
TRBJ2-1 many TRBD2 TRBV28 TGTGCCAGCAGTGGACTAGCGGGGGCCCCCTACAATGAGCAGTTCTTC CASSGLAGAPYNEQFF
TRBJ2-7 - - TRBV7-8 TGTGCCAGCAGCCCCCAGTACGAGCAGTACTTC CASSPQYEQYF
TRBJ1-4 - - TRBV18 TGTGCCAGCTCACTCGTCCTGGGGCGTGGGGAAAAACTGTTTTTT CASSLVLGRGEKLFF
TRBJ2-2 many - TRBV11-2 TGTGCCAGCAGCCGAGACTCCGGGGAGCTGTTTTTT CASSRDSGELFF
TRBJ1-6 many - TRBV19 TGTGCCAGTAGTAATGGCAGGGCTAATTCACCCCTCCACTTT CASSNGRANSPLHF
TRBJ1-2 many - TRBV12-3/TRBV12-4 TGTGCCAGCAGCGAAGGCGGTACTTACTATGGCTACACCTTC CASSEGGTYYGYTF
TRBJ1-3 - - TRBV12-3/TRBV12-4 TGTGCCAGCAGTTTGGGGGGCTCTGAAAACACCATATATTTT CASSLGGSENTIYF
TRBJ2-2 - TRBD1 TRBV2 TGTGCCAGCAGAGCTACAGGGGTAATGACCGGGGAGCTGTTTTTT CASRATGVMTGELFF
TRBJ2-7 few - TRBV6-1 TGTGCCAGCAGTGAAAGCTGGAAAACGCTTTCCCTCGAGCAGTACTTC CASSESWKTLSLEQYF
TRBJ2-7 - TRBD2 TRBV14 TGTGCCAGCAGCCAGCGGGGGGCTGTCTTGCAGTACTTC CASSQRGAVLQYF
TRBJ2-1 - - TRBV29-1 TGCAGCGTTGAAGATCCCGGGGTATACAATGAGCAGTTCTTC CSVEDPGVYNEQFF